This record looks at one TCR beta chain sequence and its context. Its specificity is unknown. CDR3 size: 16 residues. V lost 2 bases, J lost 4 bases, and 14 bases stayed unmatched. Germline V CDR1 and CDR2: DFQATT, SNEGSKA (reference sequence). Each CDR3 protein gets one entry after TCRdb re-called the reads with MiXCR. The sample shows about 220,000 distinct CDR3 sequences, 35% to 45% of them seen only once. These data come from a study of T cell repertoires in cytomegalovirus infection. Study results and caveats: Within the response measured ex vivo, HLA-C-restricted CMV-specific TCR beta clonotypes were dominant.

The chain combines TRBV20-1 with TRBJ2-7; 7 bases are a match to TRBD2. This TCR was sampled from a human donor in good health (CMV status not recorded). Some clones in this sample may be carry-over from other donors' samples. The source was CD8+ T cells from cultured PBMCs, collected from culture after CMV antigen stimulation. The CDR3 is CSARSSLAPRIYEQYF. The CDR3 DNA reads TGCAGTGCTAGATCCTCACTAGCGCCACGCATATACGAGCAGTACTTC.